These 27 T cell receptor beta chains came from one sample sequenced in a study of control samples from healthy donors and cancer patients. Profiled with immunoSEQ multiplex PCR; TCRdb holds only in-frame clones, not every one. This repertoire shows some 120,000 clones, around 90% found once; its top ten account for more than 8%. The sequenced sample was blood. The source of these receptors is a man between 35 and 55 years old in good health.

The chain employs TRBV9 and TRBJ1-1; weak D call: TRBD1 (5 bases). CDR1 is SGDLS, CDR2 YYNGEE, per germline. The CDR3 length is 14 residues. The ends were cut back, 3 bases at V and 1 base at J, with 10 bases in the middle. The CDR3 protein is CASSALGPNTEAFF. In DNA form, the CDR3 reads TGTGCCAGCAGCGCCCTGGGGCCGAACACTGAAGCTTTCTTT.

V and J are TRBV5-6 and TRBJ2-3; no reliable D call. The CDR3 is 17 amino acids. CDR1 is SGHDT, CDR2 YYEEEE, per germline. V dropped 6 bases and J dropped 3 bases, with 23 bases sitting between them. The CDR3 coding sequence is TGTGCCAGCAACCGTTTTCTGGGTCTCAAGGATACAGATACGCAGTATTTT. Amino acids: CASNRFLGLKDTDTQYF.

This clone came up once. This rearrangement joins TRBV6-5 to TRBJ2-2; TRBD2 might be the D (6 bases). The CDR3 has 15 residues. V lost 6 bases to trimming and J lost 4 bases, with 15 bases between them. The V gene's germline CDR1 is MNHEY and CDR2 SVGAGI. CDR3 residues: CASSRGGVSTGELFF. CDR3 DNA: TGTGCCAGCAGCCGCGGAGGGGTGAGCACCGGGGAGCTGTTTTTT.

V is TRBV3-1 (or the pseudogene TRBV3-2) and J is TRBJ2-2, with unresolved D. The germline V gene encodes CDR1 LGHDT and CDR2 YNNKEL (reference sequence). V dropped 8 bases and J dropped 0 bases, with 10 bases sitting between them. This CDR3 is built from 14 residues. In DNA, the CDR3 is TGTGCCAGCTCTAGACTCACGAACACCGGGGAGCTGTTTTTT. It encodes CASSRLTNTGELFF.

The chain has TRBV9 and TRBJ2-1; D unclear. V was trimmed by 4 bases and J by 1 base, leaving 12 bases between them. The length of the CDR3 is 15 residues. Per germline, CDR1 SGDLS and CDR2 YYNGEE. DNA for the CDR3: TGTGCCAGCAGCCAGGTGGGTAATTCCTACAATGAGCAGTTCTTC. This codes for CASSQVGNSYNEQFF.

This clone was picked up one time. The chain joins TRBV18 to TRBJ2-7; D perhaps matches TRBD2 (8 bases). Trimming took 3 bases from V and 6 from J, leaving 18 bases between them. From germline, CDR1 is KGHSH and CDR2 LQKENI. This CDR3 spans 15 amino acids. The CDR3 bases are TGTGCCAGCTCACCCCGGGAGGGGGCCCTCCGCGAGCAGTACTTC. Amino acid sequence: CASSPREGALREQYF.

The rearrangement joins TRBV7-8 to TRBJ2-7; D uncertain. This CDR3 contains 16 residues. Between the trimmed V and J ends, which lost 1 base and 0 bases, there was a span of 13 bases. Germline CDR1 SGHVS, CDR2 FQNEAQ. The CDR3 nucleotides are TGTGCCAGCAGCTTAGTGGCGGTACGCATCTCCTACGAGCAGTACTTC. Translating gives CASSLVAVRISYEQYF.

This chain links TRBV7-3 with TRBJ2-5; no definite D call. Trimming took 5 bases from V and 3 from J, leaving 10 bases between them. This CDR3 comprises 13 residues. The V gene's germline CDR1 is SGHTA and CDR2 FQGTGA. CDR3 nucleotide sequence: TGTGCCAGCAGCCACTCGGTGGAAGAGACCCAGTACTTC. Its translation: CASSHSVEETQYF.

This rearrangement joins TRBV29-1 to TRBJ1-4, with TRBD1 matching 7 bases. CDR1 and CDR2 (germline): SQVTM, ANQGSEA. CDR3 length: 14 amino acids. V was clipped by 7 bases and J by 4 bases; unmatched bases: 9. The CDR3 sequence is CSATGTALNEKLFF. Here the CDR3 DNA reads TGCAGCGCTACAGGGACAGCCCTTAATGAAAAACTGTTTTTT.

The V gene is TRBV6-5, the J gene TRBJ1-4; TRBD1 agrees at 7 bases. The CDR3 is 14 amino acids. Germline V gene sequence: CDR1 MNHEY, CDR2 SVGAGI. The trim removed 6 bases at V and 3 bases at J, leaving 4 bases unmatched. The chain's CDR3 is CASRMGQPNEKLFF. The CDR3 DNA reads TGTGCCAGCAGGATGGGACAGCCTAATGAAAAACTGTTTTTT.

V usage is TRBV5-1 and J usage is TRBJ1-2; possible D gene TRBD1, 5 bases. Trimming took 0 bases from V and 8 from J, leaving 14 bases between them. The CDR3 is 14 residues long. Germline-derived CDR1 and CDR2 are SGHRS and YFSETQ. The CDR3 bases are TGCGCCAGCAGCTTGGGGGACCGGTCTGGGGGCTACACCTTC. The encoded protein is CASSLGDRSGGYTF.

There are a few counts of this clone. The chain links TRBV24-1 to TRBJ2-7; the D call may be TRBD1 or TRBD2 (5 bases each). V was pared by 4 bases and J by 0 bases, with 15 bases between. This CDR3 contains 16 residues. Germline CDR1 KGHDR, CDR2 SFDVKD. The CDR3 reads CATSDPGDGDSYEQYF. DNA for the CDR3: TGTGCCACCAGTGACCCCGGGGACGGAGACTCCTACGAGCAGTACTTC.

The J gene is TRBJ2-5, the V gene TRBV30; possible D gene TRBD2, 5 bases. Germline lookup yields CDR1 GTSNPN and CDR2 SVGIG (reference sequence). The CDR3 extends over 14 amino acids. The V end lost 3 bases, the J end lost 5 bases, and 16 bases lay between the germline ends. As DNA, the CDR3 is TGTGCCTGGAGCGCCGGTCGAGGGTCTGAGACCCAGTACTTC. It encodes CAWSAGRGSETQYF.

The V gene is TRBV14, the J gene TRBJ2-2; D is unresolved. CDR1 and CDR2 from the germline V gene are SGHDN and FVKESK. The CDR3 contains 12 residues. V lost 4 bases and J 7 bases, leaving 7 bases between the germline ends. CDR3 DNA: TGTGCCAGCAGCCTAGTGGGCGGGGAGCTGTTTTTT. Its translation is CASSLVGGELFF.

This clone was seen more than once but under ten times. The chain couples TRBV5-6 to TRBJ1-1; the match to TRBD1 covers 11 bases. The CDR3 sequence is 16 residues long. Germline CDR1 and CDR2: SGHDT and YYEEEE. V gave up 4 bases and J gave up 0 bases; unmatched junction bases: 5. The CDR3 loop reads CASSVDRGRVNTEAFF. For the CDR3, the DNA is TGTGCCAGCAGCGTGGACAGGGGGCGGGTGAACACTGAAGCTTTCTTT. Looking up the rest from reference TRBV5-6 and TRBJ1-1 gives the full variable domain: DAGVTQSPTHLIKTRGQQVTLRCSPKSGHDTVSWYQQALGQGPQFIFQYYEEEERQRGNFPDRFSGHQFPNYSSELNVNALLLGDSALYLCASSVDRGRVNTEAFFGQGTRLTVV.

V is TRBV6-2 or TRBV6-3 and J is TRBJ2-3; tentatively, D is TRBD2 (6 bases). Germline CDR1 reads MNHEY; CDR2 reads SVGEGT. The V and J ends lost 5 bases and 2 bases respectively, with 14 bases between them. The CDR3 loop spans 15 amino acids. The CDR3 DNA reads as TGTGCCAGCAGTGCGACTAGTACTAACACAGATACGCAGTATTTT. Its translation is CASSATSTNTDTQYF.

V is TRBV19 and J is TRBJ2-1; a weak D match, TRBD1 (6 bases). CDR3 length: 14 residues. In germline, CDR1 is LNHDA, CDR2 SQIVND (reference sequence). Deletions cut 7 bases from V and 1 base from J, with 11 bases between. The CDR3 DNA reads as TGTGCCAGTAAACCTACAGGGTCCTACAATGAGCAGTTCTTC. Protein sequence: CASKPTGSYNEQFF.

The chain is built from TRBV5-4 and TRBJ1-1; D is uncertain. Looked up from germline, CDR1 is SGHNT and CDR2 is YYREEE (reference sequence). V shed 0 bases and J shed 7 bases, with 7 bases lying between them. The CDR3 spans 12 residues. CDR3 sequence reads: CASSLARGEAFF. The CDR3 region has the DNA TGTGCCAGCAGCTTGGCCCGGGGTGAAGCTTTCTTT.

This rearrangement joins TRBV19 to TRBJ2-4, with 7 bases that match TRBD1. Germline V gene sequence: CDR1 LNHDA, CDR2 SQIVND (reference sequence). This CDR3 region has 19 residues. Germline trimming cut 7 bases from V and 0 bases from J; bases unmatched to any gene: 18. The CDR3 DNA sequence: TGTGCCAGTACCCTTCTGACCGGTTCGGGACAGACAGCCAAAAACATTCAGTACTTC. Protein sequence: CASTLLTGSGQTAKNIQYF. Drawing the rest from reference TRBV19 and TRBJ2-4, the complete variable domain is DGGITQSPKYLFRKEGQNVTLSCEQNLNHDAMYWYRQDPGQGLRLIYYSQIVNDFQKGDIAEGYSVSREKKESFPLTVTSAQKNPTAFYLCASTLLTGSGQTAKNIQYFGAGTRLSVL.

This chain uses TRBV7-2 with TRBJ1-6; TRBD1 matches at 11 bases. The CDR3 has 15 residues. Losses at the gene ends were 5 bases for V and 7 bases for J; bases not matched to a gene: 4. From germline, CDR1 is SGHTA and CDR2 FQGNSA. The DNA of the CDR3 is TGTGCCAGCAGCGACAGGACAGGGGGCAATTCACCCCTCCACTTT. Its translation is CASSDRTGGNSPLHF. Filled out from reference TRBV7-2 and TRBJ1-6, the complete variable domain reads GAGVSQSPSNKVTEKGKDVELRCDPISGHTALYWYRQSLGQGLEFLIYFQGNSAPDKSGLPSDRFSAERTGGSVSTLTIQRTQQEDSAVYLCASSDRTGGNSPLHFGNGTRLTVT.

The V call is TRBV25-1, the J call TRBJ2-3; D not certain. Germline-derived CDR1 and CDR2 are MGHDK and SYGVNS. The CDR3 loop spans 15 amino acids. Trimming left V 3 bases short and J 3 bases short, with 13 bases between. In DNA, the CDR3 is TGTGCCAGCAGTGATAATATGGAGAAGACAGATACGCAGTATTTT. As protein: CASSDNMEKTDTQYF.

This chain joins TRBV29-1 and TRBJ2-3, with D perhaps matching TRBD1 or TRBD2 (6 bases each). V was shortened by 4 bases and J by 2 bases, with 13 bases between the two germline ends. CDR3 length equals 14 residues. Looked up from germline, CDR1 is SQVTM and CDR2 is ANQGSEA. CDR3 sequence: CSVAKGGTTDTQYF. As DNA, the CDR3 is TGCAGCGTTGCGAAGGGGGGCACCACAGATACGCAGTATTTT.

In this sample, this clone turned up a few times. CDR3 coding DNA: TGTGCCAGCAGCCAGGGGACAGGGGCTCAGCCCCAGCATTTT. Residues: CASSQGTGAQPQHF. The chain links TRBV3-1 (or the pseudogene TRBV3-2) to TRBJ1-5; 10 bases fit TRBD1. V gave up 3 bases and J gave up 6 bases; unmatched junction bases: 2. This CDR3 spans 14 amino acids. Germline V gene data show CDR1 as LGHDT and CDR2 as YNNKEL (reference sequence).

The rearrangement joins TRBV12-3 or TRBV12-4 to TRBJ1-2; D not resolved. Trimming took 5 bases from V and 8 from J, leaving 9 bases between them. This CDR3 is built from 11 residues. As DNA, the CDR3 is TGTGCCAGCAGTCCTTCGAGAGGCTACACCTTC. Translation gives CASSPSRGYTF.

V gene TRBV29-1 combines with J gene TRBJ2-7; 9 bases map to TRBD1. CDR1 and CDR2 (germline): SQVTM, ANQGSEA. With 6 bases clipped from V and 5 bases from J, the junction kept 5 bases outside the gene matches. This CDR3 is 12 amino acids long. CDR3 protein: CSVGQGGDEQYF. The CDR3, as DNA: TGCAGCGTGGGACAGGGAGGTGACGAGCAGTACTTC.

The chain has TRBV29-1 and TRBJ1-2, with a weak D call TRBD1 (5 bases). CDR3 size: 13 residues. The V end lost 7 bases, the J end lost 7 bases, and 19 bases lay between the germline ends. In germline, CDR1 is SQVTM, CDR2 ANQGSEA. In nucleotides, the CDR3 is TGCAGCGGTAGAGGAGACAGTGTCGCTGGCTACACCTTC. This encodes CSGRGDSVAGYTF.

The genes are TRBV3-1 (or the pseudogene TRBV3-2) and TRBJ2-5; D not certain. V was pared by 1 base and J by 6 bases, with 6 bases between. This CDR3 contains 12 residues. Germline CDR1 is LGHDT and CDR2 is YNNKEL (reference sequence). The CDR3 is CASSQVAQTQYF. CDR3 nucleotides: TGTGCCAGCAGCCAAGTGGCACAGACCCAGTACTTC.